Below are 30 T cell receptor beta chains sequenced from a single sample in a study of CD8 T cells in ankylosing spondylitis (dated 2017 in TCRdb). The library was produced with 5' RACE. Sequencing instrument: Illumina HiSeq 2500. TCRdb trimmed the raw reads at Q25, called clones with MiXCR and kept productive beta chains. When rows share a CDR3 protein, they turn into one entry using the most common DNA and genes. The sample yields around 120,000 distinct CDR3 sequences; roughly 8.8% were counted once. 2.5% to 3.5% of the sample is in the top ten clones. The sample taken for sequencing was blood, either unsorted or a sorted T cell fraction (not recorded which). The receptors derive from a male donor with ankylosing spondylitis or in good health (not recorded which).

This clonotype was counted ten times or more. The chain recombines TRBV14 with TRBJ2-1, with D uncertain. CDR3 length: 15 residues. CDR1 and CDR2 from the germline V gene are SGHDN and FVKESK. V was cut by 0 bases and J by 15 bases, with 21 bases left in between. CDR3 nucleotide sequence: TGTGCCAGCAGCCAAGATCTGTCTAGTACCTTTGAACGGTTCTTC. It is translated as CASSQDLSSTFERFF.

This clonotype occurred many times. The chain joins TRBV20-1 to TRBJ2-5; D perhaps matches TRBD1 (7 bases). Trimming left V 2 bases short and J 5 bases short, with 9 bases between. This CDR3 contains 12 residues. Germline V gives CDR1 DFQATT, CDR2 SNEGSKA (reference sequence). Written as DNA, the CDR3 is TGCAGTGCTAGACAGGGGGGTGAGACCCAGTACTTC. It specifies CSARQGGETQYF.

This clonotype was observed many times. The chain employs TRBV4-1 and TRBJ2-1; the D call may be TRBD1 or TRBD2 (5 bases each). CDR3 length: 18 amino acids. The V end lost 5 bases, the J end lost 4 bases, and 24 bases lay between the germline ends. Germline values: CDR1 MGHRA, CDR2 YSYEKL. For the CDR3, the DNA is TGCGCCAGCAGCTGGAGATGGCTCCTAGCTGGGGGATACAATGAGCAGTTCTTC. Protein: CASSWRWLLAGGYNEQFF.

In this sample, this clonotype turned up many times. V gene TRBV5-1 combines with J gene TRBJ2-5; D is possibly TRBD1 (6 bases). V was trimmed by 0 bases and J by 2 bases, leaving 8 bases between them. This CDR3 is 14 amino acids long. Looked up from germline, CDR1 is SGHRS and CDR2 is YFSETQ. This chain's CDR3 is CASSLGTAQETQYF. The DNA of the CDR3 is TGCGCCAGCAGCTTGGGGACAGCTCAAGAGACCCAGTACTTC.

This clonotype was observed at least ten times. The chain links TRBV7-9 to TRBJ2-5; 13 bases line up with TRBD2. Germline trimming cut 5 bases from V and 2 bases from J; bases unmatched to any gene: 5. The CDR3 length is 16 residues. CDR1 and CDR2 from the germline V gene are SEHNR and FQNEAQ (reference sequence). CDR3 DNA sequence: TGTGCCAGCAGCATAGGACTAGCGGGAGCTCAAGAGACCCAGTACTTC. Its protein product is CASSIGLAGAQETQYF.

The rearrangement joins TRBV29-1 to TRBJ2-3; D gene ambiguous. Germline values: CDR1 SQVTM, CDR2 ANQGSEA. Trimming took 8 bases from V and 4 from J, leaving 10 bases between them. The CDR3 runs 11 residues. CDR3 sequence reads: CSPEGPDTQYF. The CDR3, as DNA: TGCAGCCCGGAAGGCCCAGATACGCAGTATTTT.

This clonotype was seen many times. The chain uses TRBV27 and TRBJ2-3; the match to TRBD2 covers 10 bases. The CDR3 is 14 residues long. Losses at the gene ends were 6 bases for V and 4 bases for J; bases not matched to a gene: 4. Germline CDR1 is MNHEY and CDR2 is SMNVEV (reference sequence). CDR3 sequence (DNA): TGTGCCAGCAGATCTAGCGGGAGTTCAGATACGCAGTATTTT. Its protein is CASRSSGSSDTQYF.

At least ten counts were recorded for this clonotype. CDR3 sequence reads: CSAPTWGLAGGRTDTQYF. The DNA for the CDR3 is TGCAGTGCGCCTACCTGGGGACTAGCGGGAGGTCGAACAGATACGCAGTATTTT. This chain links TRBV20-1 with TRBJ2-3; TRBD2 matches 15 bases. The trim removed 6 bases at V and 3 bases at J, leaving 13 bases unmatched. The CDR3 contains 18 residues. Germline loops: CDR1 DFQATT, CDR2 SNEGSKA (reference sequence).

This clonotype was seen ten or more times. The genes are TRBV28 and TRBJ2-7; D may match TRBD1 or TRBD2 (5 bases each). Trimming removed 3 bases at V and 2 bases at J, with 20 bases between. Germline V gives CDR1 MDHEN, CDR2 SYDVKM. The CDR3 loop spans 17 amino acids. CDR3 coding DNA: TGTGCCAGCAGTTTGTTTATCCTCCCGGGACGGACCTACGAGCAGTACTTC. Translating it yields CASSLFILPGRTYEQYF. The whole variable domain, remainder taken from reference TRBV28 and TRBJ2-7, is DVKVTQSSRYLVKRTGEKVFLECVQDMDHENMFWYRQDPGLGLRLIYFSYDVKMKEKGDIPEGYSVSREKKERFSLILESASTNQTSMYLCASSLFILPGRTYEQYFGPGTRLTVT.

This clonotype was seen a few times. The chain recombines TRBV12-3 or TRBV12-4 with TRBJ2-1, with 10 bases identical to TRBD1. The V gene end was trimmed by 3 bases and the J gene end by 7 bases; junction bases not matched to a gene: 6. The CDR3 consists of 15 residues. CDR3 loop: CASSFRQGALNEQFF. The CDR3 DNA reads as TGTGCCAGCAGTTTCAGACAGGGGGCTTTAAATGAGCAGTTCTTC.

The chain carries TRBV14 and TRBJ2-7, with a tentative D call TRBD1 (5 bases). Germline CDR1 and CDR2: SGHDN and FVKESK. The CDR3 spans 16 residues. V lost 1 base, J lost 5 bases, and 18 bases lay in between. CDR3 residues: CASSQARSRAKDEQYF. CDR3 bases: TGTGCCAGCAGCCAAGCCAGAAGCAGGGCGAAGGACGAGCAGTACTTC.

This clonotype was counted ten times or more. V usage is TRBV4-3 and J usage is TRBJ2-2; D may correspond to TRBD1 or TRBD2 (5 bases each). The CDR3 runs 15 residues. Germline V gene lookup returns CDR1 LGHNA and CDR2 YSLEER. Trimming shortened V by 0 bases and J by 6 bases, and 11 bases separated the two germline ends. The CDR3 loop is CASSQDYGAPGELFF. The CDR3 nucleotides are TGCGCCAGCAGCCAAGATTACGGGGCCCCCGGGGAGCTGTTTTTT.

In this sample, this clonotype is medium-sized. The rearrangement joins TRBV20-1 to TRBJ1-1, with TRBD1 as a possible D gene (5 bases). Between the trimmed V and J ends, which lost 6 bases and 1 base, there was a span of 15 bases. CDR3 length: 14 residues. CDR1 is DFQATT, CDR2 SNEGSKA, per germline (reference sequence). The CDR3: CSAGAQVSNTEAFF. CDR3 sequence (DNA): TGCAGTGCCGGGGCACAGGTTTCGAACACTGAAGCTTTCTTT.

This clonotype has ten or more counts. The rearrangement uses TRBV20-1 and TRBJ2-1; D is possibly TRBD1 (5 bases). Germline CDR1 and CDR2: DFQATT and SNEGSKA (reference sequence). V lost 3 bases, J lost 5 bases, and 14 bases lay in between. This CDR3 is 14 amino acids long. CDR3 protein: CSARTADPDNEQFF. The CDR3 DNA follows: TGCAGTGCTAGGACAGCTGATCCGGACAATGAGCAGTTCTTC.

Only a few counts were recorded for this clonotype. The rearrangement uses TRBV27 and TRBJ2-3, with no clear D. Germline V gene lookup returns CDR1 MNHEY and CDR2 SMNVEV (reference sequence). V shed 5 bases and J shed 4 bases, with 10 bases lying between them. The CDR3 runs to 13 residues. As DNA, the CDR3 is TGTGCCAGCAGTGCCGACCCCCCAGATACGCAGTATTTT. Translated, it gives CASSADPPDTQYF.

The CDR3 nucleotides are TGCAGTGCGACCTGGGAGACCTACAATGAGCAGTTCTTC. It specifies CSATWETYNEQFF. The chain couples TRBV20-1 to TRBJ2-1; a weak D match, TRBD2 (5 bases). Germline values: CDR1 DFQATT, CDR2 SNEGSKA (reference sequence). The length of the CDR3 is 13 residues. The V and J ends lost 6 bases and 2 bases respectively, with 11 bases between them.

There are many counts of this clonotype. The chain recombines TRBV7-3 with TRBJ2-1; the D call may be TRBD1 or TRBD2 (5 bases each). The CDR3 is 16 residues long. The germline CDR1 and CDR2 sequences are SGHTA and FQGTGA. Trimming left V 0 bases short and J 6 bases short, with 15 bases between. The CDR3 DNA sequence: TGTGCCAGCAGCTTAACTTCGGGGCCTCCTGGCAATGAGCAGTTCTTC. It translates to CASSLTSGPPGNEQFF.

This clonotype was seen repeatedly, ten times or more. The chain is built from TRBV5-6 and TRBJ1-2; D may be TRBD1 (5 bases). The CDR3 length is 14 residues. Germline lookup yields CDR1 SGHDT and CDR2 YYEEEE. The V and J ends lost 3 bases and 2 bases respectively, with 11 bases between them. This chain's CDR3 is CASSWQGRNYGYTF. The DNA for the CDR3 is TGTGCCAGCAGCTGGCAGGGACGAAACTATGGCTACACCTTC.

This clonotype showed up many times. The rearrangement uses TRBV12-3 or TRBV12-4 and TRBJ2-1; 7 positions agree with TRBD2. After removal of 1 base from V and 8 bases from J, the junction contained 5 bases not matched to a gene. The CDR3 has 14 residues. CDR3 sequence reads: CASSLGGRIDEQFF. Here the CDR3 DNA reads TGTGCCAGCAGTTTAGGCGGGAGAATCGATGAGCAGTTCTTC.

This clonotype was detected many times. This chain links TRBV5-1 with TRBJ2-1; D may be TRBD1 (6 bases). The CDR3 has 15 residues. CDR1 SGHRS and CDR2 YFSETQ come from the germline V gene. V shed 0 bases and J shed 4 bases, with 11 bases lying between them. The CDR3 is CASSLAQGQYNEQFF. DNA for the CDR3: TGCGCCAGCAGCTTGGCGCAGGGGCAATACAATGAGCAGTTCTTC.

This clonotype appeared many times. The chain links TRBV28 to TRBJ2-5; D remains ambiguous. This CDR3 region has 12 residues. Trimming cost V 2 bases and J 5 bases, with 6 bases left between them. Germline V gives CDR1 MDHEN, CDR2 SYDVKM. The chain's CDR3 is CASSLIGETQYF. CDR3 nucleotide sequence: TGTGCCAGCAGTTTAATTGGGGAGACCCAGTACTTC. The full variable domain, in which reference TRBV28 and TRBJ2-5 provide the parts outside the CDR3, is DVKVTQSSRYLVKRTGEKVFLECVQDMDHENMFWYRQDPGLGLRLIYFSYDVKMKEKGDIPEGYSVSREKKERFSLILESASTNQTSMYLCASSLIGETQYFGPGTRLLVL.

This clonotype has ten or more counts. The V gene is TRBV20-1, the J gene TRBJ1-5; no reliable D call. Trimming removed 3 bases from V and 12 bases from J, with 12 bases in between. The CDR3 loop spans 11 amino acids. In germline, CDR1 is DFQATT, CDR2 SNEGSKA (reference sequence). CDR3 amino acids: CSARVLSFQHF. The CDR3 DNA follows: TGCAGTGCTAGGGTGTTGTCGTTCCAGCATTTT.

This clonotype was recorded at least ten times. The chain is built from TRBV29-1 and TRBJ1-6, with 7 bases lining up with TRBD1. Unmatched junction bases numbered 10, after V lost 6 bases and J lost 5 bases. CDR3 length equals 15 residues. Germline V gene data show CDR1 as SQVTM and CDR2 as ANQGSEA. The chain's CDR3 is CSVAVSGQNNSPLHF. The CDR3 DNA sequence: TGCAGCGTCGCTGTCTCGGGACAGAATAATTCACCCCTCCACTTT. The full variable domain, rest sourced from reference TRBV29-1 and TRBJ1-6, is SAVISQKPSRDICQRGTSLTIQCQVDSQVTMMFWYRQQPGQSLTLIATANQGSEATYESGFVIDKFPISRPNLTFSTLTVSNMSPEDSSIYLCSVAVSGQNNSPLHFGNGTRLTVT.

This clonotype was seen only a few times. The chain has TRBV12-3 or TRBV12-4 and TRBJ1-1, with TRBD1 matching 10 bases. V trimming: 6 bases; J trimming: 6 bases; junction bases outside the gene matches: 10. The CDR3 totals 15 residues. CDR3 nucleotides: TGTGCCAGCAGACGTCCCGGGACAGGGGCGGCTGAAGCTTTCTTT. This sequence encodes CASRRPGTGAAEAFF.

This clonotype came up many times. The chain combines TRBV7-2 with TRBJ2-3; 7 bases match TRBD2. The CDR3 spans 17 residues. Germline V gives CDR1 SGHTA, CDR2 FQGNSA. The trim removed 1 base at V and 1 base at J, leaving 8 bases unmatched. The CDR3 DNA follows: TGTGCCAGCAGCTTAGACACTGCTAGCGGACGCACAGATACGCAGTATTTT. Its protein product is CASSLDTASGRTDTQYF.

There are many counts of this clonotype. This chain joins TRBV14 and TRBJ2-6; no clear D gene. The CDR3 is 14 amino acids. Trimming took 0 bases from V and 4 from J, leaving 4 bases between them. CDR1 and CDR2 from the germline V gene are SGHDN and FVKESK. The CDR3 DNA is TGTGCCAGCAGCCAAGACCGGGGGGCCAACGTCCTGACTTTC. It encodes CASSQDRGANVLTF. The full variable domain, its missing parts supplied by reference TRBV14 and TRBJ2-6, is EAGVTQFPSHSVIEKGQTVTLRCDPISGHDNLYWYRRVMGKEIKFLLHFVKESKQDESGMPNNRFLAERTGGTYSTLKVQPAELEDSGVYFCASSQDRGANVLTFGAGSRLTVL.

This clonotype was counted many times. This chain links TRBV4-2 with TRBJ2-7, with 9 bases lining up with TRBD1. The V gene's germline CDR1 is LGHNA and CDR2 YNFKEQ. The V and J ends lost 4 bases and 4 bases, in that order; junction bases with no gene match: 8. CDR3 length: 15 amino acids. The CDR3 protein is CASSPLQGAFYEQYF. The CDR3 nucleotides are TGTGCCAGCAGCCCACTACAGGGGGCGTTTTACGAGCAGTACTTC.

The chain carries TRBV7-2 and TRBJ2-1, with D possibly being TRBD1 (7 bases). The CDR3 spans 15 residues. V was clipped by 3 bases and J by 7 bases, with 16 bases between them. The germline V gene has CDR1 SGHTA and CDR2 FQGNSA. CDR3 nucleotides: TGTGCCAGCAGCTTTCAGGCAGGGGGGACGAATGAGCAGTTCTTC. Protein product: CASSFQAGGTNEQFF.

CDR3 DNA: TGTGCCACCAGTGACTTAAATAAGAGTGGGACCCAGTACTTC. Protein: CATSDLNKSGTQYF. The rearrangement links TRBV24-1 to TRBJ2-5; D gene ambiguous. The CDR3 is made up of 14 amino acids. The germline gives CDR1 KGHDR, CDR2 SFDVKD. Trimming took 4 bases from V and 7 from J, leaving 15 bases between them.

At least ten counts were recorded for this clonotype. The genes are TRBV12-3 or TRBV12-4 and TRBJ2-1; D is undetermined. The CDR3 is 15 amino acids. V shed 6 bases and J shed 0 bases, with 12 bases lying between them. In DNA, the CDR3 is TGTGCCAGCAGACTCCAGGTGAGCTCCTACAATGAGCAGTTCTTC. This gives the protein CASRLQVSSYNEQFF.